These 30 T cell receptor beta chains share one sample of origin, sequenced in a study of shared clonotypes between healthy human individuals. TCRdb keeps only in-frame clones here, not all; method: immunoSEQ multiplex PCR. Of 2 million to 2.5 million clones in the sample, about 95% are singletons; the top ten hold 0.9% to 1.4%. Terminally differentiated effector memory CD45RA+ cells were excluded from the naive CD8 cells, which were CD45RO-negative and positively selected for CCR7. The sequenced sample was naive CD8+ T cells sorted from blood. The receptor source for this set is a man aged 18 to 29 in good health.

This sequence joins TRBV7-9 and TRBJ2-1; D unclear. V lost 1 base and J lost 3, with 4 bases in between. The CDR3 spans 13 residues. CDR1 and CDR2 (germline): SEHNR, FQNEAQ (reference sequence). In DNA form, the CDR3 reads TGTGCCAGCAGCTTAGAAATCTACAATGAGCAGTTCTTC. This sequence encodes CASSLEIYNEQFF.

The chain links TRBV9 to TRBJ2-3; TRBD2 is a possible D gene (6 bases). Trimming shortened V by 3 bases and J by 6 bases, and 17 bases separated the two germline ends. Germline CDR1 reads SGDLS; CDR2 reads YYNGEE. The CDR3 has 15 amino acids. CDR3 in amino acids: CASSGLGGPIDTQYF. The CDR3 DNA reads TGTGCCAGCAGCGGCCTAGGAGGGCCAATTGATACGCAGTATTTT. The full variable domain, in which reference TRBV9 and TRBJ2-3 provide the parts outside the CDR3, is DSGVTQTPKHLITATGQRVTLRCSPRSGDLSVYWYQQSLDQGLQFLIQYYNGEERAKGNILERFSAQQFPDLHSELNLSSLELGDSALYFCASSGLGGPIDTQYFGPGTRLTVL.

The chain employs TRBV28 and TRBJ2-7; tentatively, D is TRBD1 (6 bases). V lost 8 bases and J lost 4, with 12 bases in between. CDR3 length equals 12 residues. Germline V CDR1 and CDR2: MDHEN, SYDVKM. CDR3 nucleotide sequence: TGTGCCAGCGAAGGAACAGGGTACGAGCAGTACTTC. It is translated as CASEGTGYEQYF.

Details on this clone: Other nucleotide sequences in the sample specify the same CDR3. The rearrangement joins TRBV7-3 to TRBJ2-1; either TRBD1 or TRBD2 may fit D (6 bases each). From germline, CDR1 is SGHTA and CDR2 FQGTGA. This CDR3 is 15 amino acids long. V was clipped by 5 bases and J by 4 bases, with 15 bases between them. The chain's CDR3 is CASSLGQGTYNEQFF. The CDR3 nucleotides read TGTGCCAGCAGCCTAGGGCAGGGGACTTACAATGAGCAGTTCTTC.

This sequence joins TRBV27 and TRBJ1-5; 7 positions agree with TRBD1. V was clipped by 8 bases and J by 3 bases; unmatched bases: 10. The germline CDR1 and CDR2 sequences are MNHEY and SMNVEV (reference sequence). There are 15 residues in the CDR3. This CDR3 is CASGRDSYDNQPQHF. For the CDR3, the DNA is TGTGCCAGCGGTAGGGACAGCTATGACAATCAGCCCCAGCATTTT.

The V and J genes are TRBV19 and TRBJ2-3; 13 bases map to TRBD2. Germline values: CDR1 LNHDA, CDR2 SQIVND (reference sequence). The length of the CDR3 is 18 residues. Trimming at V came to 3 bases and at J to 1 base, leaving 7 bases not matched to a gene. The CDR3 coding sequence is TGTGCCAGTAGTATTGACGGACTAGCGGGGGTCCGCACAGATACGCAGTATTTT. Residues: CASSIDGLAGVRTDTQYF.

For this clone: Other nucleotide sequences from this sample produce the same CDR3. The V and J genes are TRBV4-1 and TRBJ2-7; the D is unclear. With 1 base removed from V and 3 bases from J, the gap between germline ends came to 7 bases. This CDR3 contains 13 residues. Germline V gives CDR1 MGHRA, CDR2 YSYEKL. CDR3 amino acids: CASSQALGYEQYF. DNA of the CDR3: TGCGCCAGCAGCCAAGCCCTCGGCTACGAGCAGTACTTC.

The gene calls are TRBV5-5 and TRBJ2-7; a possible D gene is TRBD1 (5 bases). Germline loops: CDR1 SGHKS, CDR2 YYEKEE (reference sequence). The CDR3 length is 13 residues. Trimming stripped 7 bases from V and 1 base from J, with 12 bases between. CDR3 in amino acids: CASAGQGSYEQYF. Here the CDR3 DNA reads TGTGCCAGCGCAGGGCAGGGTTCCTACGAGCAGTACTTC. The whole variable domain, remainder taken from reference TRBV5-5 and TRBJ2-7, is DAGVTQSPTHLIKTRGQQVTLRCSPISGHKSVSWYQQVLGQGPQFIFQYYEKEERGRGNFPDRFSARQFPNYSSELNVNALLLGDSALYLCASAGQGSYEQYFGPGTRLTVT.

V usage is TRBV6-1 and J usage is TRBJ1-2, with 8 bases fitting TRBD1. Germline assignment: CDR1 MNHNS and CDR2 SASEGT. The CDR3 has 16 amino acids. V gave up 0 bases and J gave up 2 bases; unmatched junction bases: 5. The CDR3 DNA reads TGTGCCAGCAGTGAAGCAGGGCAGGGGGCGAACTATGGCTACACCTTC. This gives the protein CASSEAGQGANYGYTF.

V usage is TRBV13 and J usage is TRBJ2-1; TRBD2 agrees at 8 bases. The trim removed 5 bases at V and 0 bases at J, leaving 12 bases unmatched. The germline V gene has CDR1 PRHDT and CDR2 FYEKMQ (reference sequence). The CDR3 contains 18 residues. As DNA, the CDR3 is TGTGCCAGCAGCCCCCGGACTAGCCTTGGAAGCTCCTACAATGAGCAGTTCTTC. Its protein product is CASSPRTSLGSSYNEQFF.

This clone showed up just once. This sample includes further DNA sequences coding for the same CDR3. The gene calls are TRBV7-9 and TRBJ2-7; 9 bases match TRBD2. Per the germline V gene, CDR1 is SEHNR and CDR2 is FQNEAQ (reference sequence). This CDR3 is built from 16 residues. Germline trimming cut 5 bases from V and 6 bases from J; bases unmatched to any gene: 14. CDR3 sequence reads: CASSAKRSLAGSEQYF. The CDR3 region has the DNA TGTGCCAGCAGCGCCAAAAGGAGTCTAGCGGGGAGCGAGCAGTACTTC.

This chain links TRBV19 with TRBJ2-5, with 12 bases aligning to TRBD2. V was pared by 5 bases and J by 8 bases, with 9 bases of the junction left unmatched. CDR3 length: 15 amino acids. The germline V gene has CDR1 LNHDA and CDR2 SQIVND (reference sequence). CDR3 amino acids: CASSDRLAGGSTQYF. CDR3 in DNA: TGTGCCAGTAGTGACCGCCTAGCGGGAGGGTCCACCCAGTACTTC.

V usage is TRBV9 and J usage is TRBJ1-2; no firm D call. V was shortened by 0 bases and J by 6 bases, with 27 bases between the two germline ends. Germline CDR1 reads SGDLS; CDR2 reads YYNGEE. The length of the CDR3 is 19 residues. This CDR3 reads CASSVGDEVAETFRNGYTF. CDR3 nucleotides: TGTGCCAGCAGCGTAGGGGATGAGGTGGCAGAGACTTTTCGGAATGGCTACACCTTC.

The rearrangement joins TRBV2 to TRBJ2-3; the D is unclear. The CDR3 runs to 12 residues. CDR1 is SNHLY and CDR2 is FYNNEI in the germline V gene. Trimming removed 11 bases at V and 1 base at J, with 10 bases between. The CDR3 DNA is TGTGCCGCCCCCCGAGGCACAGATACGCAGTATTTT. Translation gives CAAPRGTDTQYF.

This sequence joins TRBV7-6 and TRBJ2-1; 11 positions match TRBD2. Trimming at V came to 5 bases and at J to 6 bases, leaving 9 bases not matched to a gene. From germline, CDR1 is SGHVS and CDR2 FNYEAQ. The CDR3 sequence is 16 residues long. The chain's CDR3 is CASSHELAGVGNEQFF. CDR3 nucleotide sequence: TGTGCCAGCAGCCACGAACTAGCGGGAGTGGGCAATGAGCAGTTCTTC.

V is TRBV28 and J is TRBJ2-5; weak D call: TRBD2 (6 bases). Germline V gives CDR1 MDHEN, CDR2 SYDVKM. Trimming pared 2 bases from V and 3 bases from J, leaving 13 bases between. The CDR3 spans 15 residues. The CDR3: CASSLRSTGEETQYF. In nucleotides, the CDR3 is TGTGCCAGCAGTTTACGCTCGACGGGGGAAGAGACCCAGTACTTC. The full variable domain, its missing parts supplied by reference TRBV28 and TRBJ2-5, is DVKVTQSSRYLVKRTGEKVFLECVQDMDHENMFWYRQDPGLGLRLIYFSYDVKMKEKGDIPEGYSVSREKKERFSLILESASTNQTSMYLCASSLRSTGEETQYFGPGTRLLVL.

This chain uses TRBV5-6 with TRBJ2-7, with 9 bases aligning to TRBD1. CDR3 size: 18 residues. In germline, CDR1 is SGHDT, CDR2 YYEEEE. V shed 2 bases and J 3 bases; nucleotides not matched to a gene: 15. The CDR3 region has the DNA TGTGCCAGCAGCTTAGCCACAGGGGGCGCTTCCTACTACTACGAGCAGTACTTC. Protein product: CASSLATGGASYYYEQYF.

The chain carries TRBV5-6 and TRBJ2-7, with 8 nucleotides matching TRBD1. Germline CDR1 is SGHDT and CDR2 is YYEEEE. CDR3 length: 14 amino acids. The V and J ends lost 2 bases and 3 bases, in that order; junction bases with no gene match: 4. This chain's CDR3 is CASSFRDRSYEQYF. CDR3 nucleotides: TGTGCCAGCAGCTTCCGGGACAGGAGCTACGAGCAGTACTTC. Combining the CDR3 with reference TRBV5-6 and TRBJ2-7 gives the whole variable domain DAGVTQSPTHLIKTRGQQVTLRCSPKSGHDTVSWYQQALGQGPQFIFQYYEEEERQRGNFPDRFSGHQFPNYSSELNVNALLLGDSALYLCASSFRDRSYEQYFGPGTRLTVT.

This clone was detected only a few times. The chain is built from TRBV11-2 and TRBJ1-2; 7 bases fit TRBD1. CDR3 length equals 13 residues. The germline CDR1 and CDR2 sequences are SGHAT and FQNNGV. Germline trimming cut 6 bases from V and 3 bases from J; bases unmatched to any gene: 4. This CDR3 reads CASRPTGDYGYTF. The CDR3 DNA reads TGTGCCAGCAGACCAACAGGGGACTATGGCTACACCTTC.

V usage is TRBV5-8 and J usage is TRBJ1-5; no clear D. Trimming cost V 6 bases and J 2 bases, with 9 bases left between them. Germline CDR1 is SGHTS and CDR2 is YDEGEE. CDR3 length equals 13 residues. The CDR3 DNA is TGTGCCAGCACCTCTAGCCGCAATCAGCCCCAGCATTTT. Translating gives CASTSSRNQPQHF.

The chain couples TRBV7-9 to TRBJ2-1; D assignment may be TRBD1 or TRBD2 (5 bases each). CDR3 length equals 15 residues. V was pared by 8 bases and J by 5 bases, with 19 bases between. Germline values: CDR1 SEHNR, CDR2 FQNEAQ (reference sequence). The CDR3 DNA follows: TGTGCCAGCGGTGCAGGTTGGGGGTTAGACAATGAGCAGTTCTTC. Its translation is CASGAGWGLDNEQFF.

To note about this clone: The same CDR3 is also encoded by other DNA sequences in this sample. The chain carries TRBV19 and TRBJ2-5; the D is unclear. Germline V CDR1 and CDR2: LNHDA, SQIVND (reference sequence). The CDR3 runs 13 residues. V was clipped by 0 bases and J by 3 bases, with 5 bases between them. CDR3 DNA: TGTGCCAGTAGTATAGACCAAGAAGAGACCCAGTACTTC. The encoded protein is CASSIDQEETQYF.

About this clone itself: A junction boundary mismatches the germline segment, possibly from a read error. This CDR3 is CASSVWTGNLYEQYF. CDR3 nucleotides: TGTGCCAGCAGTGTATGGACAGGGAATCTCTACGAGCAGTACTTC. The chain is built from TRBV28 and TRBJ2-7; 8 bases line up with TRBD1. This CDR3 region has 15 residues. The germline V gene encodes CDR1 MDHEN and CDR2 SYDVKM.

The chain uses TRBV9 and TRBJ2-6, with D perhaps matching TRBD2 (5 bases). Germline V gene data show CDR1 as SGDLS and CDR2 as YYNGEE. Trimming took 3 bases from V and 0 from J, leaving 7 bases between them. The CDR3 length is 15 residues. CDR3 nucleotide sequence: TGTGCCAGCAGCGGAGACTACTCTGGGGCCAACGTCCTGACTTTC. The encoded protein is CASSGDYSGANVLTF.

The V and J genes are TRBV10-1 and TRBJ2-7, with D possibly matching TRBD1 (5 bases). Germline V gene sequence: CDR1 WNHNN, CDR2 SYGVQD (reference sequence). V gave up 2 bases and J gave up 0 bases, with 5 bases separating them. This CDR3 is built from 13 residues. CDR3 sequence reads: CASSEGASYEQYF. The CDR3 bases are TGCGCCAGCAGTGAGGGGGCCTCCTACGAGCAGTACTTC.

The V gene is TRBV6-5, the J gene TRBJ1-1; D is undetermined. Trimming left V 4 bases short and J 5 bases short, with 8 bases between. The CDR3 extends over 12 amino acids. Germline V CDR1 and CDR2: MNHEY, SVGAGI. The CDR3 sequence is CASSFLGTEAFF. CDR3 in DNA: TGTGCCAGCAGTTTCCTGGGGACTGAAGCTTTCTTT.

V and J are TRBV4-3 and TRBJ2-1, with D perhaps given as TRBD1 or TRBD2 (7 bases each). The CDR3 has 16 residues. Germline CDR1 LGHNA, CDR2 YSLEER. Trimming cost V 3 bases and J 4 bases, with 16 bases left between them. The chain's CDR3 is CASSQHPQGGYNEQFF. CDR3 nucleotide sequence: TGCGCCAGCAGCCAGCATCCCCAGGGGGGGTACAATGAGCAGTTCTTC.

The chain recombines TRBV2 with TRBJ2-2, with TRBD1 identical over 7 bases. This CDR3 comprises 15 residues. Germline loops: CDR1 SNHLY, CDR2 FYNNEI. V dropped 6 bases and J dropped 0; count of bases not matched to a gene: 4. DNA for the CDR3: TGTGCCAGCAGCACGGGACAGACGAACACCGGGGAGCTGTTTTTT. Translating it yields CASSTGQTNTGELFF.

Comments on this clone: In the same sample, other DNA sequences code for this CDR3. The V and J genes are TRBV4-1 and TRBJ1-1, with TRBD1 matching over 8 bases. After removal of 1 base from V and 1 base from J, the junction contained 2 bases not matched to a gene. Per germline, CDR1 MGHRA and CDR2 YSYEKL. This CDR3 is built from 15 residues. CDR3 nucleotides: TGCGCCAGCAGCCAAGCTGGGACAGGGAACACTGAAGCTTTCTTT. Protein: CASSQAGTGNTEAFF.

The CDR3 here is CASSLDSGGTYEQYF. Written as DNA, the CDR3 is TGTGCCAGCAGCTTAGATTCAGGTGGTACCTACGAGCAGTACTTC. The gene calls are TRBV7-9 and TRBJ2-7, with D hard to call. The CDR3 consists of 15 residues. V lost 1 base and J 2 bases, leaving 12 bases between the germline ends. CDR1 SEHNR and CDR2 FQNEAQ come from the germline V gene (reference sequence).